Listed below are T cell receptor beta chains from one sample, sequenced in a study of T cell repertoires in cytomegalovirus infection. TCRdb recomputed calls from the reads with MiXCR, one row per CDR3 protein. The repertoire holds about 680,000 distinct CDR3 sequences, with 20% to 25% as singletons. Material for sequencing was CD8+ T cells from PBMCs. The source is a human donor in good health (CMV status not recorded). Some clones in this sample may be carry-over from other donors' samples. Both conserved end residues are part of each CDR3. Each record gives: CDR3 length, clone size, V gene, J gene, D gene, CDR3 protein, CDR3 DNA. A D gene is named only where the DNA matches it firmly. Clone size is stated in some rows and not others, as once, few, many or a class when expanded.

12	NA	TRBV7-9	TRBJ1-2	NA	CASSEGGTDYTF	TGTGCCAGCAGCGAAGGTGGGACCGACTACACCTTC
17	few	TRBV5-6	TRBJ2-3	TRBD2	CASSFGLALDYTDTQYF	TGTGCCAGCAGCTTCGGACTAGCGCTAGACTACACAGATACGCAGTATTTT
14	many	TRBV28	TRBJ2-5	NA	CASSNQDIQETQYF	TGTGCCAGCAGTAACCAGGATATACAAGAGACCCAGTACTTC
14	few	TRBV6-2/TRBV6-3	TRBJ2-3	NA	CASSYSMPTDTQYF	TGTGCCAGCAGTTACTCCATGCCGACAGATACGCAGTATTTT
16	few	TRBV28	TRBJ2-2	TRBD2	CASSSRSGGNTGELFF	TGTGCCAGCAGTTCCCGGAGCGGGGGAAACACCGGGGAGCTGTTTTTT
15	many	TRBV7-6	TRBJ2-7	TRBD1	CASSLAGQGFYEQYF	TGTGCCAGCAGCTTAGCTGGACAGGGTTTCTACGAGCAGTACTTC
12	few	TRBV7-6	TRBJ2-7	NA	CASSFQNYEQYF	TGTGCCAGCAGCTTCCAGAATTACGAGCAGTACTTC
15	many	TRBV7-9	TRBJ2-2	NA	CASSGGTFDTGELFF	TGTGCCAGCAGCGGGGGGACTTTTGACACCGGGGAGCTGTTTTTT
18	NA	TRBV7-9	TRBJ1-5	TRBD1	CASSLRGGRAVGNQPQHF	TGTGCCAGCAGCTTAAGAGGGGGCAGGGCGGTGGGCAATCAGCCCCAGCATTTT
15	few	TRBV28	TRBJ2-4	NA	CASSLSARAVKVQYF	TGTGCCAGCAGTTTGTCCGCTCGGGCAGTTAAAGTTCAGTACTTC
12	few	TRBV2	TRBJ2-3	NA	CASSENSDTQYF	TGTGCCAGCAGTGAAAACTCAGATACGCAGTATTTT
15	NA	TRBV9	TRBJ2-5	TRBD2	CASSPRTSGYETQYF	TGTGCCAGCAGCCCCAGGACTAGCGGGTATGAGACCCAGTACTTC
14	few	TRBV4-2	TRBJ2-7	NA	CASSQAGGPYEQYF	TGTGCCAGCAGCCAAGCCGGGGGCCCCTACGAGCAGTACTTC
17	NA	TRBV7-8	TRBJ1-1	TRBD1	CASSLPAEITGGTEAFF	TGTGCCAGCAGCCTCCCCGCCGAGATTACAGGGGGCACTGAAGCTTTCTTT
14	NA	TRBV7-9	TRBJ2-1	TRBD1	CASTPGQGIDEQFF	TGTGCCAGCACCCCGGGACAGGGTATCGATGAGCAGTTCTTC
13	many	TRBV7-9	TRBJ2-6	NA	CASIPGGANVLTF	TGTGCCAGCATCCCCGGAGGGGCCAACGTCCTGACTTTC
16	many	TRBV5-1	TRBJ1-1	TRBD1	CASSIRQGASNTEAFF	TGCGCCAGCAGCATAAGACAGGGGGCGTCGAACACTGAAGCTTTCTTT
18	few	TRBV20-1	TRBJ1-5	TRBD1	CSARAPIYHRTGYQPQHF	TGCAGTGCTAGAGCCCCAATCTACCACCGGACAGGTTATCAGCCCCAGCATTTT
15	few	TRBV12-3/TRBV12-4	TRBJ2-2	NA	CASRGTPANTGELFF	TGTGCCAGCAGGGGGACACCCGCTAACACCGGGGAGCTGTTTTTT
16	NA	TRBV4-2	TRBJ1-1	TRBD1	CASSPSGTGTGTEAFF	TGTGCCAGCAGCCCTTCCGGGACAGGGACGGGGACTGAAGCTTTCTTT
14	many	TRBV12-3/TRBV12-4	TRBJ1-1	NA	CASSLEGAYTEAFF	TGTGCCAGCAGTTTAGAAGGGGCCTACACTGAAGCTTTCTTT
16	few	TRBV4-1	TRBJ2-6	NA	CASSYEGAPGANVLTF	TGCGCCAGCAGTTACGAAGGGGCGCCCGGGGCCAACGTCCTGACTTTC
16	NA	TRBV20-1	TRBJ1-5	NA	CSARGGFEYGNQPQHF	TGCAGTGCTAGAGGGGGTTTTGAGTATGGCAATCAGCCCCAGCATTTT
15	NA	TRBV28	TRBJ2-5	NA	CASSGPTLGPETQYF	TGTGCCAGCAGTGGACCGACTCTGGGGCCAGAGACCCAGTACTTC
17	NA	TRBV7-2	TRBJ1-1	TRBD1	CASSLVDRAFMNTEAFF	TGTGCCAGCAGCTTAGTCGACAGGGCCTTTATGAACACTGAAGCTTTCTTT
13	few	TRBV20-1	TRBJ2-1	TRBD2	CSATSGGAYEQFF	TGCAGTGCTACTAGCGGGGGGGCCTATGAGCAGTTCTTC
12	NA	TRBV20-1	TRBJ2-7	NA	CSARSQSYEQYF	TGCAGTGCTAGATCCCAATCATACGAGCAGTACTTC
14	NA	TRBV15	TRBJ2-7	NA	CATSRDDGTYEQYF	TGTGCCACCAGCAGAGATGACGGAACCTACGAGCAGTACTTC
14	NA	TRBV6-5	TRBJ1-1	NA	CASVPGWGYTEAFF	TGTGCCAGCGTTCCCGGCTGGGGTTACACTGAAGCTTTCTTT
17	many	TRBV6-2/TRBV6-3	TRBJ2-2	TRBD2	CASSAPQPGLASGELFF	TGTGCCAGCAGTGCCCCTCAGCCGGGACTAGCGAGCGGGGAGCTGTTTTTT
15	NA	TRBV7-6	TRBJ2-1	NA	CASSLDPAPGNEQFF	TGTGCTAGCAGCTTAGACCCGGCGCCGGGGAATGAGCAGTTCTTC
14	NA	TRBV4-1	TRBJ2-7	NA	CASSQELGFYEQYF	TGCGCCAGCAGCCAAGAGCTAGGATTCTACGAGCAGTACTTC
13	few	TRBV19	TRBJ2-7	TRBD1	CASGGDSPYEQYF	TGTGCCAGTGGTGGGGACAGCCCCTACGAGCAGTACTTC
16	few	TRBV2	TRBJ1-5	TRBD1	CASSFGQANSNQPQHF	TGTGCCAGCAGTTTCGGACAGGCGAATAGCAATCAGCCCCAGCATTTT
13	few	TRBV12-3/TRBV12-4	TRBJ2-7	NA	CASNFGNLGEQYF	TGTGCCAGCAACTTTGGGAACTTGGGGGAGCAGTACTTC
12	NA	TRBV15	TRBJ2-2	TRBD1	CATQGATGELFF	TGTGCCACCCAGGGGGCTACCGGGGAGCTGTTTTTT
13	many	TRBV7-9	TRBJ1-2	NA	CASSRTGDHGYTF	TGTGCCAGCAGCCGTACGGGAGATCATGGCTACACCTTC
15	once	TRBV6-2/TRBV6-3	TRBJ2-7	TRBD2	CASSYSGGGPLEQYF	TGTGCCAGCAGTTACTCTGGCGGGGGGCCCCTGGAGCAGTACTTC
16	NA	TRBV5-6	TRBJ2-2	NA	CASSPGGTGRVGELFF	TGTGCCAGCAGCCCGGGGGGGACAGGGCGAGTCGGGGAGCTGTTTTTT
12	NA	TRBV10-3	TRBJ2-2	NA	CAISEVTGELFF	TGTGCCATCAGTGAGGTGACCGGGGAGCTGTTTTTT
14	few	TRBV28	TRBJ2-5	NA	CASGLWGGQETQCF	TGTGCCAGCGGTTTATGGGGGGGCCAGGAGACCCAGTGCTTC
17	many	TRBV7-2	TRBJ2-3	NA	CASSPEKNGRRLDTQYF	TGTGCCAGCAGCCCCGAAAAAAACGGCCGGCGGTTGGATACGCAGTATTTT
11	NA	TRBV7-9	TRBJ2-1	TRBD2	CASSRGTSGFF	TGTGCCAGCAGCCGAGGGACTAGTGGGTTCTTC
12	NA	TRBV29-1	TRBJ1-2	NA	CSASTEGYGYTF	TGCAGCGCCTCCACCGAGGGCTATGGCTACACCTTC